A single sample gave rise to the 15 T cell receptor beta chains below, sequenced in a study of T-cell reconstitution after alpha-beta-depleted transplantation in children (dated by TCRdb to the mid-2010s). The library was produced with PCR. The instrument was an Illumina HiSeq 2500. Molecular barcoding was employed in the preparation of TCR libraries, with unique molecular identifiers being used to normalize TCRbeta repertoire quantification. In TCRdb, the public reads were trimmed at Q25 with fastp and aligned with MiXCR, with productive beta chains retained. Identical CDR3 protein sequences are pooled into one entry, listed with their most common genes and DNA. The sample records 670,000 or so distinct CDR3 sequences, about 12% of which are singletons. The leading ten clones occupy around 0.76% of the sample. The treatment or condition label for this specimen denotes: allogeneic hematopoietic cell transplantation with graft depleted of TCRalphabeta T cells and CD19 B cells.

The sequencing used PBMCs, collected before TCRalphabeta/CD19-depleted stem cell transplant. The receptors derive from a girl aged 2-15 years with congenital amegakaryocytic thrombocytopenia, due to receive a stem cell transplant.

This clonotype showed up just a few times. The chain joins TRBV12-3 or TRBV12-4 to TRBJ1-5; 7 bases are a match to TRBD1. With V trimmed by 5 bases and J by 8 bases, 9 bases remained unmatched. The CDR3 extends over 14 amino acids. The CDR3, as DNA: TGTGCCAGCAGTAGACAGGGCCCTGAGGAGCCCCAGCATTTT. Translated: CASSRQGPEEPQHF.

CDR3: CASMAGDSETQYF. In DNA form, the CDR3 reads TGCGCCAGCATGGCGGGAGACTCGGAGACCCAGTACTTC. This chain links TRBV10-2 with TRBJ2-5; TRBD2 aligns across 7 bases. Trimming took 7 bases from V and 5 from J; bases not matched to a gene: 7. This CDR3 is 13 amino acids long. Looked up from germline, CDR1 is WSHSY and CDR2 is SAAADI.

This clonotype was seen a handful of times. This chain connects TRBV21-1 to TRBJ2-5. TRBV21-1 is annotated as a pseudogene. CDR3 size: 15 residues. The CDR3 nucleotides are TGTGCCAGCAGCAAAAAGCTAAAGGTCCGAGAGACCCAGTACTTC. It yields the protein CASSKKLKVRETQYF.

This clonotype was observed a handful of times. The chain joins TRBV20-1 to TRBJ2-7; TRBD2 matches 7 bases. V dropped 3 bases and J dropped 2; count of bases not matched to a gene: 4. CDR1 DFQATT and CDR2 SNEGSKA come from the germline V gene (reference sequence). The CDR3 length is 13 residues. CDR3 nucleotides: TGCAGTGCTAGTCGCGGGAGTCCCTACGAGCAGTACTTC. Amino acid sequence: CSASRGSPYEQYF.

This clonotype occurred many times. This chain joins TRBV5-1 and TRBJ2-3; 16 bases agree with TRBD2. V trimming: 4 bases; J trimming: 6 bases; junction bases outside the gene matches: 11. Per the germline V gene, CDR1 is SGHRS and CDR2 is YFSETQ. The CDR3 totals 18 residues. CDR3 sequence: CASSLRGLAGGPRDTQYF. CDR3 coding DNA: TGCGCCAGCAGCCTGAGGGGACTAGCGGGAGGGCCGCGCGATACGCAGTATTTT.

This clonotype came up many times. One end of the junction fails to match germline, which may point to a read error. This CDR3 reads CAISQQATGELFF. CDR3 bases: TGTGCCATCAGTCAGCAGGCCACCGGGGAGCTGTTTTTT. The chain combines TRBV12-3 or TRBV12-4 with TRBJ2-2; no clear D. This CDR3 contains 13 residues.

This clonotype turned up a few times. The CDR3 nucleotides read TGTGCCAGCAGACAGACTAGCGGGGTCCACAATGAGCAGTTCTTC. Amino acids: CASRQTSGVHNEQFF. This chain uses TRBV7-2 with TRBJ2-1; 11 bases are shared with TRBD2. Germline CDR1 and CDR2: SGHTA and FQGNSA. The CDR3 loop spans 15 amino acids. The V and J ends lost 6 bases and 5 bases, in that order; junction bases with no gene match: 6.

The chain couples TRBV7-8 to TRBJ2-5; no definite D call. The V end was cut by 4 bases, the J end by 9 bases, with 9 bases between. This CDR3 region has 11 residues. Per the germline V gene, CDR1 is SGHVS and CDR2 is FQNEAQ. In nucleotides, the CDR3 is TGTGCCAGCAGCTACAGCCGGGCCCAGTACTTC. It translates to CASSYSRAQYF. The full variable domain, in which reference TRBV7-8 and TRBJ2-5 provide the parts outside the CDR3, is GAGVSQSPRYKVAKRGQDVALRCDPISGHVSLFWYQQALGQGPEFLTYFQNEAQLDKSGLPSDRFFAERPEGSVSTLKIQRTQQEDSAVYLCASSYSRAQYFGPGTRLLVL.

This clonotype was seen repeatedly, ten times or more. The gene calls are TRBV3-1 and TRBJ2-7; perhaps TRBD2 as D (6 bases). The CDR3 length is 15 residues. V lost 1 base and J 2 bases, leaving 12 bases between the germline ends. Germline assignment: CDR1 LGHDT and CDR2 YNNKEL (reference sequence). The CDR3 sequence: CASSQGPGGPYEQYF. The CDR3 nucleotides are TGTGCCAGCAGCCAAGGGCCCGGGGGTCCCTACGAGCAGTACTTC.

This clonotype appeared a few times. The chain uses TRBV12-3 or TRBV12-4 and TRBJ2-5, with D possibly matching TRBD1 (7 bases). CDR3 length: 15 amino acids. Trimming stripped 5 bases from V and 5 bases from J, with 18 bases between. CDR3 sequence reads: CASSLPRGEEETQYF. The CDR3 DNA reads TGTGCCAGCAGTCTACCCAGGGGGGAAGAGGAGACCCAGTACTTC.

This rearrangement joins TRBV15 to TRBJ1-6; no definite D call. Germline V gives CDR1 LNHNV, CDR2 YYDKDF (reference sequence). V was cut by 1 base and J by 8 bases, with 3 bases left in between. The CDR3 loop spans 12 amino acids. CDR3 region: CATSRGDSPLHF. In nucleotides, the CDR3 is TGTGCCACCAGCAGAGGCGATTCACCCCTCCACTTT.

The chain recombines TRBV4-1 with TRBJ2-7; D ambiguous. The CDR3 runs 13 residues. The V gene lost 4 bases and the J gene lost 4 bases, with 11 bases spanning the gap. Germline assignment: CDR1 MGHRA and CDR2 YSYEKL. This CDR3 reads CASSPQLGYEQYF. The CDR3 DNA follows: TGCGCCAGCAGCCCCCAGCTAGGGTACGAGCAGTACTTC.

This clonotype has ten or more counts. The CDR3 is CSARDGPGELFF. In DNA form, the CDR3 reads TGCAGTGCTAGAGATGGACCCGGGGAGCTGTTTTTT. The V and J genes are TRBV20-1 and TRBJ2-2; no clear D gene. Germline V CDR1 and CDR2: DFQATT, SNEGSKA (reference sequence). The V gene lost 0 bases and the J gene lost 6 bases, with 5 bases spanning the gap. This CDR3 is 12 amino acids long.

This clonotype was counted many times. V gene TRBV20-1 combines with J gene TRBJ2-3; 9 nucleotides align to TRBD2. The junction had 19 bases not matched to a gene; V was cut back by 3 bases and J by 0 bases. The germline CDR1 and CDR2 sequences are DFQATT and SNEGSKA (reference sequence). CDR3 length: 20 residues. The CDR3 DNA is TGCAGTGCTAGTTATTCGTCGGGCCTAGCGGGACGTTCTAGCACAGATACGCAGTATTTT. Translated, it gives CSASYSSGLAGRSSTDTQYF.

This clonotype was recorded a few times. The chain recombines TRBV28 with TRBJ2-7, with D possibly matching TRBD1 (6 bases). Germline V gives CDR1 MDHEN, CDR2 SYDVKM. Trimming took off 5 bases at V and 0 bases at J, with 11 bases between the two ends. There are 14 residues in the CDR3. In DNA form, the CDR3 reads TGTGCCAGCAGTCCGGGACATAGCTCCTACGAGCAGTACTTC. Protein product: CASSPGHSSYEQYF.